Below are 4 T cell receptor beta chains sequenced from a single sample in a study of regulatory T cells in long-lasting Graves disease. Time point described: newly diagnosed GD, antithyroid drugs for less than 3 months. RNA from PBMCs was the source of the TCR library. Assembly of TCR beta libraries relied on iRepertoire HTBI primers together with Arm-PCR of CDR3 regions. TCRdb recomputed calls from the multiplex PCR reads with MiXCR, one row per CDR3 protein. The sample comprises 550,000 to 600,000 distinct CDR3 sequences, approximately 16% of which are singletons, and about 12% rests with the top ten. This same sample was also taken into another study, of T cells in Graves' hyperthyroidism and ophthalmopathy.

The sample consisted of peripheral blood mononuclear cells (PBMCs), taken at new diagnosis, from a patient treated with antithyroid drugs. These receptors all stem from a man aged 18 to 29 with Graves disease.

This sequence joins TRBV29-1 and TRBJ2-1, with TRBD2 matching 14 bases. Germline CDR1 is SQVTM and CDR2 is ANQGSEA. The CDR3 consists of 15 residues. The trim removed 3 bases at V and 8 bases at J, leaving 6 bases unmatched. DNA of the CDR3: TGCAGCGTTGACGAGGGACTAGCGGGAGTTGATGAGCAGTTCTTC. Amino acids: CSVDEGLAGVDEQFF.

This clonotype was seen many times. The rearrangement joins TRBV30 to TRBJ2-7; 8 bases match TRBD1. Germline V gene lookup returns CDR1 GTSNPN and CDR2 SVGIG (reference sequence). CDR3 length: 14 amino acids. After removal of 2 bases from V and 7 bases from J, the junction contained 10 bases not matched to a gene. The CDR3 reads CAWSSLDRGDEQYF. CDR3 nucleotides: TGTGCCTGGAGTTCACTTGACAGGGGCGATGAGCAGTACTTC.

This chain links TRBV7-2 with TRBJ2-2; 7 positions agree with TRBD2. The junction had 12 bases not matched to a gene; V was cut back by 3 bases and J by 2 bases. The CDR3 extends over 18 amino acids. Germline V gene sequence: CDR1 SGHTA, CDR2 FQGNSA. CDR3 sequence reads: CASSLTGGGSRNTGELFF. The CDR3 nucleotides read TGTGCCAGCAGCTTGACGGGGGGAGGCTCGCGTAACACCGGGGAGCTGTTTTTT.

This clonotype was counted between two and nine times. As DNA, the CDR3 is TGTGCCAGCAGCTTAGCGGCGGGACAGGGGACCTACAATGAGCAGTTCTTC. This translates into CASSLAAGQGTYNEQFF. The chain combines TRBV7-9 with TRBJ2-1; TRBD1 matches 10 bases. The CDR3 spans 17 residues. Trimming cost V 0 bases and J 2 bases; bases outside gene matches: 4. Germline-derived CDR1 and CDR2 are SEHNR and FQNEAQ (reference sequence).